This T cell receptor (beta chain) was obtained from a study of T cells after yellow fever vaccination (dated by TCRdb to about 2019). For the study in its entirety: Libraries from fractions with low cell numbers were prepared with the SMART-Seq v4 Ultra Low Input RNA kit. To follow T-cell clones before and after both primary and booster YFV17D yellow fever vaccination, bulk TCR alpha and beta repertoires underwent longitudinal sequencing. The cohort comprised two healthy male donors, one aged 18 to 29 and one aged 30 to 39 years. Blood samples were taken at several timepoints before and after primary and secondary immunization, and bulk PBMC replicates and cell subsets were isolated.

Overall results and qualifications from the work: The secondary T-cell response was weaker than the primary response but faster, peaking on day 5 instead of day 15. A small fraction of clonotypes appeared in both the CD4 and CD8 compartments, likely as a result of convergent recombination. Computational filtering was required because FACS-sorted repertoires could contain abundant contaminating clonotypes from the bulk population. Because only two donors were included in the study, the extent to which the findings can be generalized is limited. Most clones expanded after primary vaccination (96% of CD4 and 88% of CD8) were re-detected after the booster, suggesting that broad memory maintenance occurred.

The label giving this sample's treatment or condition can be read as: live attenuated yellow fever vaccine strain. PBMCs were isolated from peripheral blood using a standard Ficoll-Paque protocol. Dynabeads CD4 and CD8 positive selection kits were used to isolate CD4 and CD8 T-cell fractions. TriZol was used to extract RNA from bulk PBMCs, CD4 and CD8 fractions, and dextramer-positive and dextramer-negative fractions. TCR cDNA was synthesized by 5'RACE template switching, which introduced a universal primer site and unique molecular identifiers. Priming for cDNA synthesis came from both the TCR alpha and TCR beta constant segments. Two PCR steps were used to amplify libraries, with sample barcodes and sequencing adapters being added in the second step. Sequencing of libraries was performed on Illumina HiSeq 2500 (2x100 bp) or NovaSeq (2x150 bp). Regarding the original processing steps: Demultiplexing of reads and collapsing into UMI consensus sequences were performed with MIGEC, and V(D)J alignment was carried out with MiXCR. Using edgeR on replicate PBMC samples, clonotypes were called vaccine-responding if FDR was below 0.01 and the log2 fold change was above 5 up to day 15. Each bulk clonotype received a CD4 or CD8 identity based on whether the sequenced CD4 or CD8 repertoire contained that clonotype at higher abundance. TCRdb reprocessing: public reads trimmed at Q25 with fastp, clones called with MiXCR, in-frame beta chains kept. Rows matching on CDR3 protein sequence are summarized as one entry with the most common DNA and genes. TCRdb's processing, not the authors' own work, is the source of the V and J calls. Recorded for this sample are approximately 74,000 distinct CDR3 sequences; more than 5.5% of them occurred a single time. Clones ranked in the top ten supply around a third of the sample.

The germline V gene specifies MNHNS as CDR1 and SASEGT as CDR2. Trimming accounts for 5 bases at V and 4 bases at J, while the number of junction bases matched to no gene is 10. The CDR3 runs 15 amino acids, cysteine and phenylalanine included. Kept here is only the CDR3 DNA, which spans 45 bases and is read in frame from base 1. A remark on this clonotype: The antigen this receptor binds is unknown. Base-call qualities are not available, and no considerably larger clone is one nucleotide away.

The clonotype was recovered from a man between 18 and 29 years old who received the YFV17D yellow fever vaccine. The sequence is built from TRBV6-1 and TRBJ2-7; 8 junctional bases match TRBD1. The specimen was CD8+ T cells sorted from PBMCs, collected around 5 days after the first yellow fever vaccination. The CDR3 protein sequence reads: CASSKGPGTGYEQYF. The nucleotides are TGTGCCAGCAGTAAGGGCCCGGGGACAGGTTACGAGCAGTACTTC.